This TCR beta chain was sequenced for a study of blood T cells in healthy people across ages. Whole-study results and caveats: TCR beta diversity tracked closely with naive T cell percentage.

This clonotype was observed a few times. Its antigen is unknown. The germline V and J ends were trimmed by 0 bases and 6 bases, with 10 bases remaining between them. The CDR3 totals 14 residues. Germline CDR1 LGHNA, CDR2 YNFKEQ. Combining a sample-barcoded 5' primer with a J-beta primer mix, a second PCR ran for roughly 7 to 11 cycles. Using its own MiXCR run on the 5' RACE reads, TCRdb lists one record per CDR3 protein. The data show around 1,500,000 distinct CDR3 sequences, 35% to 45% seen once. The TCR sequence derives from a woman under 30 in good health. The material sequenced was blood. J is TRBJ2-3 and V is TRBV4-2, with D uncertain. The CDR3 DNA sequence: TGTGCCAGCAGCCAAGAAGTCTCTTTTGATACGCAGTATTTT. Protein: CASSQEVSFDTQYF.